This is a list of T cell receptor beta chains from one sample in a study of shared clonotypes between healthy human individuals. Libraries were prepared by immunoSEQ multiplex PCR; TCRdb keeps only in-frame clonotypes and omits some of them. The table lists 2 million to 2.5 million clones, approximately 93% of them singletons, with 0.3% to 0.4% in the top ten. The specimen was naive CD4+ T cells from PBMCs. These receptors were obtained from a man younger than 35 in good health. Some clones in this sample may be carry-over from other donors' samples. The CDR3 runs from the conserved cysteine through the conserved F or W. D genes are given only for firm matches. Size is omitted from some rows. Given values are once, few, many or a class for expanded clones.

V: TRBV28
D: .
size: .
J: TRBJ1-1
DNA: TGTGCCAGCACCGAGAACACTGAAGCTTTCTTT
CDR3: CASTENTEAFF

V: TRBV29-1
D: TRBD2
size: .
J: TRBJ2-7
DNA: TGCAGCGCCAGGGACTACGGATACGAGCAGTACTTC
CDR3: CSARDYGYEQYF

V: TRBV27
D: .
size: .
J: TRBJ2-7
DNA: TGTGCCAGCTCGGAGGGCCTATATCGGGCCGAGCAGTACTTC
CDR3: CASSEGLYRAEQYF

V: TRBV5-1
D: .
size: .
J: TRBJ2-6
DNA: TGCGCCAGCAGCTTGTTCGGGTCTGGGGCCAACGTCCTGACTTTC
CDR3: CASSLFGSGANVLTF

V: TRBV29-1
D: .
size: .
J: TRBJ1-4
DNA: TGCAGCGTTAGGACAGTCGGCGATGAAAAACTGTTTTTT
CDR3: CSVRTVGDEKLFF

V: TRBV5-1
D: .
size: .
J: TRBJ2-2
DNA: TGCGCCAGCAGCCTGCAGGGCACCGGGGAGCTGTTTTTT
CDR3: CASSLQGTGELFF

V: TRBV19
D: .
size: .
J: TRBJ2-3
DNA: TGTGCCAGTAGCAGCCGGGCCCATACAGATACGCAGTATTTT
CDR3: CASSSRAHTDTQYF

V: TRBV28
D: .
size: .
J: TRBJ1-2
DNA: TGTGCCAGCCGCCCGACCGGGCAACTTAACTATGGCTACACCTTC
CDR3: CASRPTGQLNYGYTF

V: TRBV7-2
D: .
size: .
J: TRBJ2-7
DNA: TGTGCCAGCAGCTTAGAGTATGCCAGAGAGCAGTACTTC
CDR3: CASSLEYAREQYF

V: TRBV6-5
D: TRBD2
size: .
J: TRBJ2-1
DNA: TGTGCCAGCACCTACCTAGCGGGAGCTTCCAATGAGCAGTTCTTC
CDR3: CASTYLAGASNEQFF

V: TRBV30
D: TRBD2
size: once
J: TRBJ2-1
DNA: TGTGCCTGGAGGCTAGCGGGAGGCGGTGAGCAGTTCTTC
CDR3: CAWRLAGGGEQFF

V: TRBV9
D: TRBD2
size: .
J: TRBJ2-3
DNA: TGTGCCAGCAGCTCCCGGACTAGCGGGAGTGCAGATACGCAGTATTTT
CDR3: CASSSRTSGSADTQYF

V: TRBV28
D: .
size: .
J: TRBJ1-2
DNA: TGTGCCAGCAGTTACCGTGCGAACTATGGCTACACCTTC
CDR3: CASSYRANYGYTF

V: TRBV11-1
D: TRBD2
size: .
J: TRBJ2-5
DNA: TGTGCCAGCAGCCTACGACTAGCGGGAGCGGAGACCCAGTACTTC
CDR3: CASSLRLAGAETQYF

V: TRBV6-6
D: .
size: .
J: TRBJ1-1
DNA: TGTGCCAGCGAACAGGCGCAGAACACTGAAGCTTTCTTT
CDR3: CASEQAQNTEAFF

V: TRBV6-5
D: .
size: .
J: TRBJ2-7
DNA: TGTGCCAGCAGTAGGATATTCTACGAGCAGTACTTC
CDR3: CASSRIFYEQYF

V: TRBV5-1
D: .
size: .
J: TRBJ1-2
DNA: TGCGCCAGCAGCTCAAATAATCTTGATAGGGGCTACACCTTC
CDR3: CASSSNNLDRGYTF

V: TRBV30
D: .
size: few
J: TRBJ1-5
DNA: TGTGCCTGGAGTGTAAACAGCGGACCTAATCAGCCCCAGCATTTT
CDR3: CAWSVNSGPNQPQHF

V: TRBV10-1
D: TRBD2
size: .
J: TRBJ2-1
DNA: TGCGCCAGCAGTGAGTCCCCGACTAGCAATACCTACAATGAGCAGTTCTTC
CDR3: CASSESPTSNTYNEQFF

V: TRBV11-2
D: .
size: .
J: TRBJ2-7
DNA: TGTGCCAGCAGCTTATATGGGTTCCCCTGGGGCGAGCAGTACTTC
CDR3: CASSLYGFPWGEQYF

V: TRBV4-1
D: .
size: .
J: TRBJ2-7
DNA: TGCGCCAGCAGCCAAGAGGGGACGCCGCTCTACGAGCAGTACTTC
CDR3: CASSQEGTPLYEQYF

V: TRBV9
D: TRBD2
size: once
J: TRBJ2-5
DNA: TGTGCCAGCAGCCCTGGGACTAGCGAAACTCAAGAGCAGTACTTC
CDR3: CASSPGTSETQEQYF

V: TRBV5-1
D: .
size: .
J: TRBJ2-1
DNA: TGCGCCAGCAGCCCACCTAGTGGAGGGGGTGAGTTCTTC
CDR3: CASSPPSGGGEFF

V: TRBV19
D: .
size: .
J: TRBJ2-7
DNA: TGTGCCAGTAGTGAGGCCTCCACAACCTACGAGCAGTACTTC
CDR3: CASSEASTTYEQYF

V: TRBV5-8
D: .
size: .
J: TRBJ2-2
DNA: TGTGCCAGCAGCTCCTTCAAATCCCAGGCTGCGCTCACCGGGGAGCTGTTTTTT
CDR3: CASSSFKSQAALTGELFF

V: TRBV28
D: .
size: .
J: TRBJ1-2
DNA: TGTGCCAGCAGTCCACCTACACAACACGTTAACTATGGCTACACCTTC
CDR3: CASSPPTQHVNYGYTF

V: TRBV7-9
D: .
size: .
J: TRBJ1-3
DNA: TGTGCCAGCAGCTTATCTTGGGATCTCGAAAACACCATATATTTT
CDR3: CASSLSWDLENTIYF

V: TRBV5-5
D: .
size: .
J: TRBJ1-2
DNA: TGTGCCAGCAGCTTGGTGCCAGGGGTGGCGGGCTACACCTTC
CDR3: CASSLVPGVAGYTF